Below are 8 T cell receptor beta chains sequenced from a single sample in a study of OX40 agonist ivuxolimab in advanced cancers. Using immunoSEQ multiplex PCR, the repertoire was profiled, and TCRdb retains in-frame clones only, with some absent. The repertoire includes tens of thousands of clones, roughly nine tenths of them detected once, and under 4% sits in the top ten. This sample comprised CD4+ or CD8+ T cells sorted from blood, obtained in a trial of the OX40 agonist ivuxolimab. All receptors derive from an adult with an advanced solid tumor such as melanoma, head and neck, liver or kidney cancer.

This chain joins TRBV9 and TRBJ1-1; tentative D call: TRBD1 (5 bases). The ends were cut back, 4 bases at V and 4 bases at J, with 14 bases in the middle. Germline V gene lookup returns CDR1 SGDLS and CDR2 YYNGEE. The CDR3 sequence is 14 residues long. The CDR3: CASSLGSGGTEAFF. The CDR3 bases are TGTGCCAGCAGCTTAGGGTCTGGGGGCACTGAAGCTTTCTTT.

This rearrangement joins TRBV27 to TRBJ1-1, with D tentatively TRBD1 (6 bases). CDR1 MNHEY and CDR2 SMNVEV come from the germline V gene (reference sequence). CDR3 size: 14 residues. V lost 4 bases and J 0 bases, leaving 9 bases between the germline ends. The CDR3: CASSYRDMNTEAFF. The CDR3 bases are TGTGCCAGCAGTTACAGGGATATGAACACTGAAGCTTTCTTT.

The chain joins TRBV29-1 to TRBJ2-7, with 7 positions matching TRBD2. Germline assignment: CDR1 SQVTM and CDR2 ANQGSEA. V dropped 4 bases and J dropped 3; count of bases not matched to a gene: 3. CDR3 length: 12 amino acids. CDR3 DNA sequence: TGCAGCGTTGCGGCGGGAGTCTACGAGCAGTACTTC. Its translation: CSVAAGVYEQYF.

J is TRBJ1-1 and V is TRBV10-3; D unclear. The length of the CDR3 is 13 residues. V was clipped by 0 bases and J by 4 bases, with 6 bases between them. Looked up from germline, CDR1 is ENHRY and CDR2 is SYGVKD. The CDR3 region is CAISESGGTEAFF. The CDR3 nucleotides are TGTGCCATCAGTGAGTCGGGAGGCACTGAAGCTTTCTTT.

V usage is TRBV4-1 and J usage is TRBJ2-3; D perhaps matches TRBD2 (7 bases). Deletions cut 0 bases from V and 1 base from J, with 11 bases between. Germline lookup yields CDR1 MGHRA and CDR2 YSYEKL. The CDR3 consists of 16 residues. The CDR3 reads CASSQEAGARTDTQYF. The CDR3 DNA follows: TGCGCCAGCAGCCAAGAGGCGGGGGCCCGCACAGATACGCAGTATTTT.

The chain employs TRBV13 and TRBJ2-3; 10 bases are a match to TRBD1. V was pared by 5 bases and J by 4 bases, with 3 bases of the junction left unmatched. The CDR3 runs 14 residues. The germline V gene has CDR1 PRHDT and CDR2 FYEKMQ (reference sequence). The CDR3 DNA sequence: TGTGCCAGCAGCCGACAGGGGGCATCAGATACGCAGTATTTT. Residues: CASSRQGASDTQYF.

This chain joins TRBV27 and TRBJ2-6; no clear D gene. The length of the CDR3 is 17 residues. Germline V lookup: CDR1 MNHEY, CDR2 SMNVEV (reference sequence). V was shortened by 2 bases and J by 2 bases, with 13 bases between the two germline ends. CDR3 DNA sequence: TGTGCCAGCAGTTTAGCCTGGTTGGTGACTGGGGCCAACGTCCTGACTTTC. Its protein product is CASSLAWLVTGANVLTF.

CDR3 nucleotide sequence: TGTGCCAGCAGTTACGCGCAGGGGCTGAGCACAGATACGCAGTATTTT. Residues: CASSYAQGLSTDTQYF. The gene calls are TRBV6-5 and TRBJ2-3; possibly TRBD1 for D (6 bases). The CDR3 is 16 amino acids. Trimming removed 2 bases from V and 0 bases from J, with 12 bases in between. Germline V gene sequence: CDR1 MNHEY, CDR2 SVGAGI.